Each of the 9 T cell receptor beta chains below was sequenced from the same sample in a study of cytomegalovirus exposure and HLA in healthy donors. Both 60 Vbeta primers and 13 Jbeta primers went into the PCR. Assay: immunoSEQ multiplex PCR; the TCRdb copy retains only in-frame clones and omits some. This sample carries about 69,000 clones, around 68% of them seen once, and the ten largest clones take approximately 11%. The sequenced sample consisted of PBMCs. The receptors originated from a woman aged 25 to 39 in good health and CMV-seronegative.

The chain is built from TRBV6-6 and TRBJ2-7; perhaps TRBD1 as D (6 bases). The CDR3 totals 14 residues. Trimming removed 2 bases at V and 1 base at J, with 9 bases between. CDR1 and CDR2 from the germline V gene are MNHNY and SVGAGI (reference sequence). In nucleotides, the CDR3 is TGTGCCAGCAGTTACGTGGACAGATCCTACGAGCAGTACTTC. Translating gives CASSYVDRSYEQYF.

The CDR3 DNA reads as TGTGCCAGCTCACCTTTCTTACAGGGGGGGAACAATGAGCAGTTCTTC. Encoded protein: CASSPFLQGGNNEQFF. The chain links TRBV18 to TRBJ2-1; D is possibly TRBD1 (8 bases). Deletions cut 3 bases from V and 5 bases from J, with 17 bases between. The germline CDR1 and CDR2 sequences are KGHSH and LQKENI. The CDR3 is 16 residues long.

The rearrangement links TRBV7-3 to TRBJ1-2, with 9 bases identical to TRBD1. Germline-derived CDR1 and CDR2 are SGHTA and FQGTGA. This CDR3 spans 14 amino acids. With V trimmed by 4 bases and J by 6 bases, 6 bases remained unmatched. DNA of the CDR3: TGTGCCAGCAGCTCAACAGGGGGCGCCGATGGCTACACCTTC. It yields the protein CASSSTGGADGYTF. Full variable domain (rest looked up from reference TRBV7-3 and TRBJ1-2): GAGVSQTPSNKVTEKGKYVELRCDPISGHTALYWYRQSLGQGPEFLIYFQGTGAADDSGLPNDRFFAVRPEGSVSTLKIQRTERGDSAVYLCASSSTGGADGYTFGSGTRLTVV.

The V and J genes are TRBV30 and TRBJ2-7; D remains unclear. Germline V gives CDR1 GTSNPN, CDR2 SVGIG (reference sequence). V gave up 0 bases and J gave up 1 base, with 7 bases separating them. This CDR3 contains 13 residues. In DNA form, the CDR3 reads TGTGCCTGGAGTGTAACGGGTTCCTACGAGCAGTACTTC. Its protein is CAWSVTGSYEQYF.

The V call is TRBV4-3, the J call TRBJ2-3; 16 nucleotides line up with TRBD2. Trimming took 4 bases from V and 3 from J; bases not matched to a gene: 7. CDR1 LGHNA and CDR2 YSLEER come from the germline V gene. The CDR3 contains 18 residues. The CDR3 loop reads CASSPGLAGGLGTDTQYF. The CDR3 DNA is TGCGCCAGCAGCCCGGGACTAGCGGGGGGGCTTGGGACAGATACGCAGTATTTT.

The chain is built from TRBV28 and TRBJ1-6, with unresolved D. Germline CDR1 MDHEN, CDR2 SYDVKM. V shed 2 bases and J shed 10 bases, with 12 bases lying between them. The CDR3 extends over 14 amino acids. The chain's CDR3 is CASSLITSGSPLHF. CDR3 sequence (DNA): TGTGCCAGCAGTTTAATTACTTCAGGATCACCCCTCCACTTT.

V and J are TRBV19 and TRBJ1-5, with D hard to call. CDR1 LNHDA and CDR2 SQIVND come from the germline V gene (reference sequence). This CDR3 has 16 residues. V was pared by 0 bases and J by 1 base, with 10 bases between. The chain's CDR3 is CASSIETAVSNQPQHF. CDR3 bases: TGTGCCAGTAGTATAGAAACCGCGGTGAGCAATCAGCCCCAGCATTTT.

A remark on this clone: A read error likely explains this, since a far larger clone differs by one base. This chain connects TRBV5-1 to TRBJ2-7, with 7 bases matching TRBD1. The germline CDR1 and CDR2 sequences are SGHRS and YFSETQ. The CDR3 runs 16 residues. CDR3 residues: CACSGQVTTHSYEQYF. The DNA for the CDR3 is TGCGCCTGCAGCGGACAGGTTACGACCCATTCCTACGAGCAGTACTTC. Based on the CDR3 plus reference TRBV5-1 and TRBJ2-7, the full variable domain is KAGVTQTPRYLIKTRGQQVTLSCSPISGHRSVSWYQQTPGQGLQFLFEYFSETQRNKGNFPGRFSGRQFSNSRSEMNVSTLELGDSALYLCACSGQVTTHSYEQYFGPGTRLTVT.

The chain couples TRBV19 to TRBJ1-5; TRBD1 matches at 10 bases. Germline CDR1 reads LNHDA; CDR2 reads SQIVND (reference sequence). The CDR3 sequence is 15 residues long. J gave up 5 bases and V 3 bases, and 4 bases lay outside the gene matches. The DNA of the CDR3 is TGTGCCAGTAGTATCGGGACAGGGGTTCATCAGCCCCAGCATTTT. This codes for CASSIGTGVHQPQHF.